Listed below are T cell receptor beta chains from one sample, sequenced in a study of OX40 agonist ivuxolimab in advanced cancers. Profiled with immunoSEQ multiplex PCR; TCRdb holds only in-frame clones, not every one. The repertoire holds 70,000 to 100,000 clones, less than 90% seen once, with roughly 1.1% in the top ten. The sequencing here drew on CD4+ or CD8+ T cells sorted from blood, taken in a trial of the OX40 agonist ivuxolimab. These receptors were obtained from an adult with an advanced solid tumor such as melanoma, head and neck, liver or kidney cancer. Both conserved end residues are part of each CDR3. A D gene is named only where the DNA matches it firmly. Expanded clones get a size class; other rows say once, few or many, or leave the size out.

J gene: TRBJ2-5
CDR3 length: 17
V gene: TRBV4-1
clone size: NA
D gene: TRBD2
CDR3 protein: CASSQDSSGGLQETQYF
CDR3 DNA: TGCGCCAGCAGCCAAGATTCGAGCGGGGGACTCCAAGAGACCCAGTACTTC

J gene: TRBJ2-1
CDR3 length: 12
V gene: TRBV5-4
clone size: NA
D gene: NA
CDR3 protein: CASSFWEGEQFF
CDR3 DNA: TGTGCCAGCAGCTTTTGGGAAGGTGAGCAGTTCTTC

J gene: TRBJ2-1
CDR3 length: 16
V gene: TRBV6-5
clone size: NA
D gene: TRBD2
CDR3 protein: CASSYTSGGAYNEQFF
CDR3 DNA: TGTGCCAGCAGTTACACTAGCGGGGGGGCCTACAATGAGCAGTTCTTC

J gene: TRBJ1-5
CDR3 length: 15
V gene: TRBV5-1
clone size: NA
D gene: NA
CDR3 protein: CASSPGPAGNQPQHF
CDR3 DNA: TGCGCCAGCAGCCCGGGCCCGGCTGGCAATCAGCCCCAGCATTTT

J gene: TRBJ1-1
CDR3 length: 16
V gene: TRBV7-6
clone size: NA
D gene: TRBD1
CDR3 protein: CASRLMAGQINTEAFF
CDR3 DNA: TGTGCCAGCAGACTCATGGCGGGACAGATTAACACTGAAGCTTTCTTT

J gene: TRBJ2-5
CDR3 length: 12
V gene: TRBV6-5
clone size: NA
D gene: NA
CDR3 protein: CASRRREETQYF
CDR3 DNA: TGTGCCAGCAGAAGGAGGGAAGAGACCCAGTACTTC

J gene: TRBJ2-7
CDR3 length: 15
V gene: TRBV27
clone size: once
D gene: TRBD1
CDR3 protein: CASSLSRQGYGEQYF
CDR3 DNA: TGTGCCAGCAGTTTATCTCGACAGGGGTACGGCGAGCAGTACTTC

J gene: TRBJ2-3
CDR3 length: 14
V gene: TRBV7-9
clone size: NA
D gene: NA
CDR3 protein: CASSSGKGTDTQYF
CDR3 DNA: TGTGCCAGCAGCAGTGGGAAGGGCACAGATACGCAGTATTTT

J gene: TRBJ1-2
CDR3 length: 14
V gene: TRBV6-5
clone size: NA
D gene: TRBD1
CDR3 protein: CASIGTGANYGYTF
CDR3 DNA: TGTGCCAGCATTGGGACAGGAGCTAACTATGGCTACACCTTC

J gene: TRBJ2-5
CDR3 length: 11
V gene: TRBV7-2
clone size: NA
D gene: NA
CDR3 protein: CASSSQETQYF
CDR3 DNA: TGTGCCAGCAGCTCCCAAGAGACCCAGTACTTC

J gene: TRBJ1-2
CDR3 length: 12
V gene: TRBV11-2
clone size: many
D gene: NA
CDR3 protein: CASSLMGGGYTF
CDR3 DNA: TGTGCCAGCAGCTTAATGGGGGGTGGCTACACCTTC

J gene: TRBJ1-4
CDR3 length: 15
V gene: TRBV2
clone size: NA
D gene: TRBD1
CDR3 protein: CASSVTGVRNEKLFF
CDR3 DNA: TGTGCCAGCAGCGTAACAGGGGTGAGGAATGAAAAACTGTTTTTT

J gene: TRBJ1-2
CDR3 length: 16
V gene: TRBV18
clone size: NA
D gene: NA
CDR3 protein: CASSPLQDGANYGYTF
CDR3 DNA: TGTGCCAGCTCACCATTGCAGGATGGAGCTAACTATGGCTACACCTTC

J gene: TRBJ1-6
CDR3 length: 15
V gene: TRBV27
clone size: NA
D gene: NA
CDR3 protein: CASSLEGRLNSPLHF
CDR3 DNA: TGTGCCAGCAGTTTAGAGGGGAGACTTAATTCACCCCTCCACTTT

J gene: TRBJ1-3
CDR3 length: 14
V gene: TRBV6-5
clone size: NA
D gene: TRBD1
CDR3 protein: CASSRTGDGNTIYF
CDR3 DNA: TGTGCCAGCAGCAGGACAGGGGACGGAAACACCATATATTTT

J gene: TRBJ1-3
CDR3 length: 17
V gene: TRBV5-1
clone size: NA
D gene: NA
CDR3 protein: CASSLEGGREPGNTIYF
CDR3 DNA: TGCGCCAGCAGCTTGGAGGGGGGGCGAGAGCCTGGAAACACCATATATTTT

J gene: TRBJ2-2
CDR3 length: 16
V gene: TRBV4-3
clone size: NA
D gene: TRBD1
CDR3 protein: CASSQGESRGTGELFF
CDR3 DNA: TGCGCCAGCAGCCAAGGGGAATCCAGGGGGACCGGGGAGCTGTTTTTT

J gene: TRBJ2-7
CDR3 length: 14
V gene: TRBV28
clone size: NA
D gene: NA
CDR3 protein: CASRGQGSSYEQYF
CDR3 DNA: TGTGCCAGCAGGGGTCAGGGAAGCTCCTACGAGCAGTACTTC

J gene: TRBJ2-1
CDR3 length: 14
V gene: TRBV5-8
clone size: NA
D gene: NA
CDR3 protein: CASSLKGTYNEQFF
CDR3 DNA: TGTGCCAGCAGCTTGAAAGGGACCTACAATGAGCAGTTCTTC

J gene: TRBJ2-5
CDR3 length: 15
V gene: TRBV19
clone size: NA
D gene: NA
CDR3 protein: CASSMGQGKQETQYF
CDR3 DNA: TGTGCCAGTAGTATGGGTCAGGGGAAACAAGAGACCCAGTACTTC

J gene: TRBJ1-5
CDR3 length: 15
V gene: TRBV19
clone size: NA
D gene: NA
CDR3 protein: CASTMGGYGNQPQHF
CDR3 DNA: TGTGCCAGTACAATGGGGGGGTATGGCAATCAGCCCCAGCATTTT

J gene: TRBJ1-5
CDR3 length: 13
V gene: TRBV5-1
clone size: NA
D gene: NA
CDR3 protein: CASSWGGGQPQHF
CDR3 DNA: TGCGCCAGCAGCTGGGGGGGCGGTCAGCCCCAGCATTTT

J gene: TRBJ1-2
CDR3 length: 14
V gene: TRBV4-2
clone size: NA
D gene: NA
CDR3 protein: CASSPRDVNYGYTF
CDR3 DNA: TGTGCCAGCAGCCCTCGGGACGTAAACTATGGCTACACCTTC

J gene: TRBJ1-4
CDR3 length: 14
V gene: TRBV2
clone size: NA
D gene: NA
CDR3 protein: CASSGGAREGKLFF
CDR3 DNA: TGTGCCAGCAGTGGTGGGGCGAGAGAGGGAAAACTGTTTTTT

J gene: TRBJ1-1
CDR3 length: 13
V gene: TRBV10-3
clone size: few
D gene: NA
CDR3 protein: CAIRETNRGDAFF
CDR3 DNA: TGTGCCATCAGGGAGACTAATAGAGGTGACGCTTTCTTT

J gene: TRBJ2-5
CDR3 length: 13
V gene: TRBV5-4
clone size: NA
D gene: NA
CDR3 protein: CASSLAYGETQYF
CDR3 DNA: TGTGCCAGCAGCCTTGCTTATGGAGAGACCCAGTACTTC

J gene: TRBJ2-2
CDR3 length: 14
V gene: TRBV30
clone size: NA
D gene: TRBD2
CDR3 protein: CAWSEGGRDGELFF
CDR3 DNA: TGTGCCTGGAGTGAGGGCGGGAGGGACGGGGAGCTGTTTTTT

J gene: TRBJ1-1
CDR3 length: 14
V gene: TRBV18
clone size: NA
D gene: NA
CDR3 protein: CASSPLKQNTEAFF
CDR3 DNA: TGTGCCAGCTCACCTTTGAAGCAGAACACTGAAGCTTTCTTT

J gene: TRBJ1-4
CDR3 length: 12
V gene: TRBV28
clone size: NA
D gene: NA
CDR3 protein: CASGTGKEKLFF
CDR3 DNA: TGTGCCAGCGGTACAGGTAAAGAAAAACTGTTTTTT

J gene: TRBJ2-3
CDR3 length: 12
V gene: TRBV7-2
clone size: once
D gene: NA
CDR3 protein: CASSQYADTQYF
CDR3 DNA: TGTGCCAGCAGCCAGTACGCGGATACGCAGTATTTT

J gene: TRBJ2-5
CDR3 length: 14
V gene: TRBV6-5
clone size: NA
D gene: NA
CDR3 protein: CASWRATGGGTQYF
CDR3 DNA: TGTGCCAGCTGGCGGGCCACAGGGGGGGGGACCCAGTACTTC

J gene: TRBJ1-1
CDR3 length: 13
V gene: TRBV18
clone size: NA
D gene: NA
CDR3 protein: CASSAGLDTEAFF
CDR3 DNA: TGTGCCAGCTCGGCAGGGTTGGACACTGAAGCTTTCTTT

J gene: TRBJ2-2
CDR3 length: 17
V gene: TRBV7-2
clone size: NA
D gene: NA
CDR3 protein: CASSLEGPTRRTGELFF
CDR3 DNA: TGTGCCAGCAGCTTAGAAGGGCCTACGAGAAGGACCGGGGAGCTGTTTTTT

J gene: TRBJ2-3
CDR3 length: 12
V gene: TRBV7-2
clone size: medium-sized
D gene: NA
CDR3 protein: CASSRDRDTQYF
CDR3 DNA: TGTGCCAGCAGCCGGGACCGAGATACGCAGTATTTT

J gene: TRBJ2-1
CDR3 length: 17
V gene: TRBV27
clone size: NA
D gene: TRBD2
CDR3 protein: CASSTGYSRGGYNEQFF
CDR3 DNA: TGTGCCAGCAGTACAGGGTACTCGCGGGGGGGATACAATGAGCAGTTCTTC